These 7 T cell receptor beta chains were sequenced from one sample in a study of blood T cells in healthy people across ages. The authors ran a second PCR of about 7 to 11 cycles using a sample-barcoded 5' primer and a J-beta primer mix. TCRdb recomputed calls from the 5' RACE reads with MiXCR, one row per CDR3 protein. The sample includes more than 750,000 distinct CDR3 sequences, 25% to 35% of them seen just once. These data are also associated with another study on T cells of mothers and their children.

Sequencing was carried out using blood. The origin of the receptors is a woman aged 40 to 50 in good health.

As to this clonotype: An end of the junction does not agree with germline; a read error may underlie this. The rearrangement uses TRBV12-3 or TRBV12-4 and TRBJ2-3; possible D gene TRBD2, 6 bases. The CDR3 is 12 residues long. The CDR3 sequence: CASREPPDTRYF. CDR3 DNA: TGTGCCAGCCGGGAGCCACCAGATACGCGGTATTTT.

V is TRBV30 and J is TRBJ2-3, with TRBD2 as a possible D gene (5 bases). Germline CDR1 reads GTSNPN; CDR2 reads SVGIG (reference sequence). V was shortened by 6 bases and J by 4 bases, with 8 bases between the two germline ends. This CDR3 is 11 amino acids long. The CDR3 loop reads CACSRADTQYF. The CDR3 DNA sequence: TGTGCCTGTTCGAGGGCAGATACGCAGTATTTT.

In its sample, this clonotype was seen a few times. V gene TRBV29-1 combines with J gene TRBJ2-2; the D is unclear. From germline, CDR1 is SQVTM and CDR2 ANQGSEA. The V end was cut by 3 bases, the J end by 2 bases, with 7 bases between. The CDR3 has 13 amino acids. As DNA, the CDR3 is TGCAGCGTTGACTTCAGCAACACCGGGGAGCTGTTTTTT. Protein sequence: CSVDFSNTGELFF.

This clonotype has a count of ten or more. This chain joins TRBV7-2 and TRBJ2-7; D is possibly TRBD2 (6 bases). The length of the CDR3 is 15 residues. Germline CDR1 is SGHTA and CDR2 is FQGNSA. V was cut by 0 bases and J by 0 bases, with 9 bases left in between. The CDR3 region is CASSLATGSSYEQYF. The CDR3 coding sequence is TGTGCCAGCAGCTTAGCGACCGGGAGCTCCTACGAGCAGTACTTC.

This clonotype has just a few counts. The junction does not match germline at one end; this may be a read error. The chain employs TRBV29-1 and TRBJ2-5; 8 bases line up with TRBD2. The CDR3 is 16 amino acids. Germline assignment: CDR1 SQVTM and CDR2 ANQGSEA. The CDR3 region has the DNA TGCAGCGTTCCCGGGACTAGGCGGACCTTCCAAGAGGCCCAGTACTTC. It translates to CSVPGTRRTFQEAQYF.

This chain uses TRBV3-1 with TRBJ2-5; 7 bases are a match to TRBD2. CDR1 and CDR2 (germline): LGHDT, YNNKEL (reference sequence). J was trimmed by 4 bases and V by 0 bases; bases with no gene match: 8. This CDR3 has 16 residues. The CDR3 DNA sequence: TGTGCCAGCAGCCAAGAAGGACCGGGGGGTTCAGAGACCCAGTACTTC. Protein sequence: CASSQEGPGGSETQYF.

This clonotype was seen once. CDR3 bases: TGTGCCAGCAGTTTAAATCGGGCGGGAGCTTTCTTT. Amino acids: CASSLNRAGAFF. The V gene is TRBV28, the J gene TRBJ1-1; D call uncertain. The ends were cut back, 2 bases at V and 10 bases at J, with 11 bases in the middle. The germline V gene encodes CDR1 MDHEN and CDR2 SYDVKM. The CDR3 has 12 amino acids.